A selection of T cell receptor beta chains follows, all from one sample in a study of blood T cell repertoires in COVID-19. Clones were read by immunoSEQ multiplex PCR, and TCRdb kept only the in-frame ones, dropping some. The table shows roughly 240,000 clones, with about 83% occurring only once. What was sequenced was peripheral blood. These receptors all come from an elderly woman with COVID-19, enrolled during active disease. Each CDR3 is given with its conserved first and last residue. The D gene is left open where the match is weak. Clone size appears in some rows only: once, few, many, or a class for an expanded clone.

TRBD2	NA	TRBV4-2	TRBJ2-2	TGTGCCAGCAGCCCCGGGGGGGGGCGTACCGGGGAGCTGTTTTTT	CASSPGGGRTGELFF
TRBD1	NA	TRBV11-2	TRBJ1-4	TGTGCCAGCAGCTTCACGTCCGGGACAGGGAATGAAAAACTGTTTTTT	CASSFTSGTGNEKLFF
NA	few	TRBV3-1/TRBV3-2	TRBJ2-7	TGTGCCAGCAGCCCAAGCGAGGACGAGCAGTACTTC	CASSPSEDEQYF
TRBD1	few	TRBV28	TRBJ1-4	TGTGCCAGCAGTGCAGGGGGCATGGATGAAAAACTGTTTTTT	CASSAGGMDEKLFF
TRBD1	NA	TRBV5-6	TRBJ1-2	TGTGCCAGCAGCTTGCGGGAGACAGGGGGAAGGCATGGCTACACCTTC	CASSLRETGGRHGYTF
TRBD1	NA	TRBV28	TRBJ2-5	TGTGCCAGCAGGCGGACAGGGAGGGAGACCCAGTACTTC	CASRRTGRETQYF
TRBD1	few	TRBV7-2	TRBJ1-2	TGTGCCAGCAGCTTAGACTGGTCGACAGGGAAAGCTGGCTACACCTTC	CASSLDWSTGKAGYTF
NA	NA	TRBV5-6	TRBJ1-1	TGTGCCAGCAGCTTGACAGCGAACACTGAAGCTTTCTTT	CASSLTANTEAFF
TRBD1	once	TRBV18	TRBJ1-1	TGTGCCAGCTCACCCCCTCTCGGAGGGGGCAAGGACACTGAAGCTTTCTTT	CASSPPLGGGKDTEAFF
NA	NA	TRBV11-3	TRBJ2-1	TGTGCCAGCAGCCCCTCCCGCGGGGCTTGGCATGAGCAGTTCTTC	CASSPSRGAWHEQFF
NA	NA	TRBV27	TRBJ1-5	TGTGCCAGCGGCCTGGGGGGAAATAATCAGCCCCAGCATTTT	CASGLGGNNQPQHF
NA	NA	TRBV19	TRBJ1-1	TGTGCCAGTAGTATCGGACAGATGAACACTGAAGCTTTCTTT	CASSIGQMNTEAFF
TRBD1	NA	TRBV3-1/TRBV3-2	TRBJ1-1	TGTGCCAGCAGCCAAAGGGGGCACACTGAAGCTTTCTTT	CASSQRGHTEAFF
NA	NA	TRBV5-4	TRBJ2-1	TGTGCCAGCAGCGTTGGGCCAGGGGCCCCCAATGAGCAGTTCTTC	CASSVGPGAPNEQFF
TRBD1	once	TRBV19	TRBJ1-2	TGTGCCAGTAGTACCTCACAGGGGGCTGGCTACACCTTC	CASSTSQGAGYTF
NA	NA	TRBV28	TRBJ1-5	TGTGCCAGCATGTATAGCAATCAGCCCCAGCATTTT	CASMYSNQPQHF
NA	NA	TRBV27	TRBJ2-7	TGTGCCAGCAGTTTAAAGGCGGCGTCTTACGAGCAGTACTTC	CASSLKAASYEQYF
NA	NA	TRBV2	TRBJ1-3	TGTGCCAGCAGCCTTTCGAACACCATATATTTT	CASSLSNTIYF
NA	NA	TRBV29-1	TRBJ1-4	TGCAGCGTTAGAGCGTCTGATGGGGAAAAACTGTTTTTT	CSVRASDGEKLFF
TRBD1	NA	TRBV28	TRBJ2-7	TGTGCCAGCAGTTCCGAAGGGACAGCGAACTACGAGCAGTACTTC	CASSSEGTANYEQYF
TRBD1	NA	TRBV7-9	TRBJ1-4	TGTGCCAGCAGCTGGGACAGGGTTGGTGAAAAACTGTTTTTT	CASSWDRVGEKLFF
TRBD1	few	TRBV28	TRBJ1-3	TGTGCCAGCAGGCCTGACAGGGTAGGAGCTGGAAACACCATATATTTT	CASRPDRVGAGNTIYF
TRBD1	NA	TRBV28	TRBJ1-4	TGTGCCATCAAACCGGACAGGGTGGTTAATGAAAAACTGTTTTTT	CAIKPDRVVNEKLFF
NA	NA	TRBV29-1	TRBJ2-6	TGCAGCGTTGTTGTAGCTGGGGCCAACGTCCTGACTTTC	CSVVVAGANVLTF
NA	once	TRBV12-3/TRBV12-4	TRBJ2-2	TGTGCCAGCACCCTACGTCCAACCGGGGAGCTGTTTTTT	CASTLRPTGELFF
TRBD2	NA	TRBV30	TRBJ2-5	TGTGCCTCTTCCACTAGCGGGACTGCCCAAGAGACCCAGTACTTC	CASSTSGTAQETQYF
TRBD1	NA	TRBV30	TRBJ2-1	TGTGCCTGGAGTGTCCTGGACAGGACCTACAATGAGCAGTTCTTC	CAWSVLDRTYNEQFF
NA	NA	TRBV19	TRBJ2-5	TGTGCCAGTAGTATAGGAGCGACGAGCCAAGAGACCCAGTACTTC	CASSIGATSQETQYF